The 21 T cell receptor beta chains in this list originate from one sample, sequenced in a study of STAT5B mutations in CD4+ large granular lymphocyte leukemia. This table comes from immunoSEQ multiplex PCR, and its TCRdb copy is limited to in-frame clones, with some not included. The sample contains 30,000 to 40,000 clones, roughly 85% of which appear only once. The sequencing sample was made of CD4+ T cells from blood buffy coats. Receptors were obtained from a human donor in good health.

Of note for this clone: One end of the junction fails to match germline, which may point to a read error. The chain has TRBV7-9 and TRBJ2-3; 7 positions match TRBD1. The CDR3 runs 16 residues. CDR1 SEHNR and CDR2 FQNEAQ come from the germline V gene (reference sequence). The CDR3 nucleotides are TGTGCCAGCAGCCTAGCTACAGGGGTTGGGGCAGATACGCAGTATTTT. Translated, it gives CASSLATGVGADTQYF. The full variable domain, in which reference TRBV7-9 and TRBJ2-3 provide the parts outside the CDR3, is DTGVSQNPRHKITKRGQNVTFRCDPISEHNRLYWYRQTLGQGPEFLTYFQNEAQLEKSRLLSDRFSAERPKGSFSTLEIQRTEQGDSAMYLCASSLATGVGADTQYFGPGTRLTVL.

V gene TRBV28 combines with J gene TRBJ1-1; D is ambiguous. From germline, CDR1 is MDHEN and CDR2 SYDVKM. V lost 8 bases, J lost 1 base, and 8 bases lay in between. This CDR3 has 12 residues. The CDR3, as DNA: TGTGCCAGCCTGAATACGAACACTGAAGCTTTCTTT. Translated: CASLNTNTEAFF.

This clone has just one count. The chain links TRBV19 to TRBJ2-5; D is perhaps TRBD1 (5 bases). V was clipped by 6 bases and J by 5 bases, with 13 bases between them. The CDR3 has 13 amino acids. CDR1 is LNHDA and CDR2 is SQIVND in the germline V gene (reference sequence). The CDR3 DNA is TGTGCCAGTAGAACGACAGAGGTGGAGACCCAGTACTTC. It translates to CASRTTEVETQYF.

The table lists this clone with a count of one. This sequence joins TRBV9 and TRBJ2-1; TRBD2 agrees at 16 bases. The V and J ends lost 2 bases and 5 bases, in that order; junction bases with no gene match: 1. CDR1 SGDLS and CDR2 YYNGEE come from the germline V gene. The CDR3 totals 16 residues. CDR3 in amino acids: CASSVGTSGGDNEQFF. For the CDR3, the DNA is TGTGCCAGCAGCGTCGGGACTAGCGGGGGGGACAATGAGCAGTTCTTC.

The J gene is TRBJ2-2, the V gene TRBV29-1; D call uncertain. V was clipped by 7 bases and J by 5 bases, with 11 bases between them. The CDR3 length is 12 residues. Per germline, CDR1 SQVTM and CDR2 ANQGSEA. The CDR3 DNA reads as TGCAGCGCAGGAAGGGTGACCGGGGAGCTGTTTTTT. Residues: CSAGRVTGELFF.

This chain uses TRBV30 with TRBJ2-1; D is undetermined. The germline V gene has CDR1 GTSNPN and CDR2 SVGIG (reference sequence). Trimming took off 0 bases at V and 1 base at J, with 13 bases between the two ends. CDR3 size: 16 residues. CDR3 loop: CAWSVSLSPSYNEQFF. CDR3 nucleotides: TGTGCCTGGAGTGTAAGCCTCAGCCCATCCTACAATGAGCAGTTCTTC.

The rearrangement joins TRBV6-6 to TRBJ1-4; 8 nucleotides agree with TRBD1. The J segment lost 8 bases and the V segment lost 1 base, leaving 6 bases of the junction unmatched. Germline V gives CDR1 MNHNY, CDR2 SVGAGI (reference sequence). The CDR3 has 15 amino acids. The CDR3 DNA reads TGTGCCAGCAGTTACTGGACAGGGAGTCAGGAAAAACTGTTTTTT. It codes for CASSYWTGSQEKLFF.

This chain connects TRBV7-2 to TRBJ2-7; D gene unclear. The CDR3 runs 16 residues. CDR1 and CDR2 (germline): SGHTA, FQGNSA. Trimming removed 0 bases at V and 3 bases at J, with 15 bases between. Here the CDR3 reads CASSLAAGVGNYEQYF. The CDR3 DNA reads TGTGCCAGCAGCTTAGCGGCAGGCGTAGGGAACTACGAGCAGTACTTC.

This chain connects TRBV19 to TRBJ2-7, with TRBD2 matching over 13 bases. Germline V lookup: CDR1 LNHDA, CDR2 SQIVND (reference sequence). There are 17 residues in the CDR3. V shed 5 bases, J shed 0 bases, and the junction held 7 bases outside the gene matches. The CDR3 nucleotides read TGTGCCAGTAGTGCCTGGACTAGCGGGGGAAGCTCCTACGAGCAGTACTTC. This sequence encodes CASSAWTSGGSSYEQYF.

The gene calls are TRBV25-1 and TRBJ1-2; D might be TRBD1 (6 bases). Germline V lookup: CDR1 MGHDK, CDR2 SYGVNS. The CDR3 has 12 residues. V was clipped by 4 bases and J by 8 bases, with 11 bases between them. CDR3 residues: CASSGDRLGYTF. The CDR3 nucleotides are TGTGCCAGCAGTGGAGACAGGCTCGGCTACACCTTC.

This clone has more than one count but fewer than ten. This sequence joins TRBV9 and TRBJ2-6; D gene unclear. The CDR3 is 17 amino acids. CDR1 SGDLS and CDR2 YYNGEE come from the germline V gene. With 3 bases removed from V and 0 bases from J, the gap between germline ends came to 13 bases. CDR3 region: CASSGAGSSSGANVLTF. CDR3 DNA sequence: TGTGCCAGCAGCGGGGCAGGATCGAGCTCTGGGGCCAACGTCCTGACTTTC.

The gene calls are TRBV7-2 and TRBJ2-7; TRBD1 might be the D (5 bases). Germline lookup yields CDR1 SGHTA and CDR2 FQGNSA. This CDR3 has 15 residues. V shed 1 base and J shed 3 bases, with 13 bases lying between them. CDR3 DNA: TGTGCCAGCAGCTTAGGTCAGGGAACAGTCTACGAGCAGTACTTC. Encoded protein: CASSLGQGTVYEQYF. Combining the CDR3 with reference TRBV7-2 and TRBJ2-7 gives the whole variable domain GAGVSQSPSNKVTEKGKDVELRCDPISGHTALYWYRQSLGQGLEFLIYFQGNSAPDKSGLPSDRFSAERTGGSVSTLTIQRTQQEDSAVYLCASSLGQGTVYEQYFGPGTRLTVT.

The chain recombines TRBV6-6 with TRBJ1-4; D not resolved. Looked up from germline, CDR1 is MNHNY and CDR2 is SVGAGI (reference sequence). The CDR3 totals 15 residues. V was trimmed by 6 bases and J by 0 bases, leaving 11 bases between them. The CDR3 DNA follows: TGTGCCAGCAGCCAACCAGATGCAACTAATGAAAAACTGTTTTTT. It encodes CASSQPDATNEKLFF.

The V call is TRBV5-1, the J call TRBJ2-5; D gene unclear. The CDR3 loop spans 13 amino acids. The V gene lost 4 bases and the J gene lost 2 bases, with 9 bases spanning the gap. Germline values: CDR1 SGHRS, CDR2 YFSETQ. In nucleotides, the CDR3 is TGCGCCAGCAGCCAGTCCGGACAAGAGACCCAGTACTTC. This translates into CASSQSGQETQYF.

The V and J genes are TRBV7-2 and TRBJ2-5, with TRBD2 matching over 10 bases. CDR3 length: 15 amino acids. The germline V gene has CDR1 SGHTA and CDR2 FQGNSA. V lost 4 bases, J lost 5 bases, and 7 bases stayed unmatched. The CDR3 DNA is TGTGCCAGCAGCTCGCCGGGACTAGCGTCGGAGACCCAGTACTTC. As protein: CASSSPGLASETQYF.

This chain connects TRBV5-4 to TRBJ1-2, with D perhaps TRBD1 (5 bases). Trimming shortened V by 4 bases and J by 5 bases, and 18 bases separated the two germline ends. The CDR3 is 15 residues long. Looked up from germline, CDR1 is SGHNT and CDR2 is YYREEE (reference sequence). In DNA form, the CDR3 reads TGTGCCAGCAGCCTGTTGGGGGATGCAATTTATGGCTACACCTTC. It is translated as CASSLLGDAIYGYTF.

The chain recombines TRBV15 with TRBJ2-1; D is uncertain. V lost 0 bases and J 5 bases, leaving 5 bases between the germline ends. Germline V gene lookup returns CDR1 LNHNV and CDR2 YYDKDF (reference sequence). The CDR3 covers 13 residues. The CDR3 DNA is TGTGCCACCAGCAGAGACCCAGACAATGAGCAGTTCTTC. It yields the protein CATSRDPDNEQFF. The whole variable domain, remainder taken from reference TRBV15 and TRBJ2-1, is DAMVIQNPRYQVTQFGKPVTLSCSQTLNHNVMYWYQQKSSQAPKLLFHYYDKDFNNEADTPDNFQSRRPNTSFCFLDIRSPGLGDTAMYLCATSRDPDNEQFFGPGTRLTVL.

V gene TRBV28 combines with J gene TRBJ2-1; 11 nucleotides line up with TRBD2. Trimming removed 5 bases from V and 3 bases from J; junction bases left unmatched: 3. This CDR3 region has 15 residues. CDR1 and CDR2 from the germline V gene are MDHEN and SYDVKM. This CDR3 reads CASSPGTSGYNEQFF. CDR3 bases: TGTGCCAGCAGTCCGGGGACTAGCGGCTACAATGAGCAGTTCTTC.

This chain links TRBV7-6 with TRBJ2-3, with 9 bases aligning to TRBD1. The CDR3 extends over 16 amino acids. Germline V CDR1 and CDR2: SGHVS, FNYEAQ. V lost 4 bases and J lost 0; bases outside the gene matches: 5. DNA for the CDR3: TGTGCCAGCAGCTACCGGGACAGGGTTAGCACAGATACGCAGTATTTT. This gives the protein CASSYRDRVSTDTQYF.

This clone was seen just once. The chain carries TRBV27 and TRBJ1-1; D gene uncertain. Trimming removed 8 bases from V and 0 bases from J, with 16 bases in between. There are 15 residues in the CDR3. Germline CDR1 is MNHEY and CDR2 is SMNVEV (reference sequence). This CDR3 reads CASYRAIGVNTEAFF. CDR3 DNA: TGTGCCAGCTACCGGGCCATCGGGGTGAACACTGAAGCTTTCTTT.

V and J are TRBV30 and TRBJ2-4; the D gene is possibly TRBD2 (7 bases). Trimming cost V 5 bases and J 9 bases, with 17 bases left between them. CDR1 is GTSNPN and CDR2 is SVGIG in the germline V gene (reference sequence). The CDR3 extends over 13 amino acids. DNA of the CDR3: TGTGCCTGGGGAGGTAGGGGGGGGACCATTCAGTACTTC. Translating gives CAWGGRGGTIQYF. Complete variable domain (other parts from reference TRBV30 and TRBJ2-4): SQTIHQWPATLVQPVGSPLSLECTVEGTSNPNLYWYRQAAGRGLQLLFYSVGIGQISSEVPQNLSASRPQDRQFILSSKKLLLSDSGFYLCAWGGRGGTIQYFGAGTRLSVL.